This paragraph reports one TCR beta chain. Antigen specificity is unknown. These data are taken from a study of identical twins. Study outcomes and limitations: While abundant cord blood beta clonotypes carried fewer insertions, memory repertoires showed no such pattern. Twins' surplus sharing was weaker for beta out-of-frame sequences.

The germline V gene has CDR1 SQVTM and CDR2 ANQGSEA. Between the trimmed V and J ends, which lost 2 bases and 3 bases, there was a span of 8 bases. The length of the CDR3 is 13 residues. A universal primer site was added by template switching, and unique molecular identifiers were carried by the cDNA. TCRdb recomputed calls from the 5' RACE reads with MiXCR, one row per CDR3 protein. The sample holds hundreds of thousands of distinct CDR3 sequences, around an eighth seen once. This sample also appeared in a second study, on yellow fever vaccine responses in identical twins.

This receptor was identified in a woman between 18 and 29 years old in good health. The chain uses TRBV29-1 and TRBJ1-5; tentative D call: TRBD1 (5 bases). Sequenced: PBMCs. CDR3 sequence (DNA): TGCAGCGTTGAATGGGGGGTCAATCAGCCCCAGCATTTT. Residues: CSVEWGVNQPQHF.